The 13 T cell receptor beta chains given below trace back to one sample, sequenced in a study of T cell responses to AZD1222 COVID-19 vaccine. Produced via immunoSEQ multiplex PCR; TCRdb's table is partial and in-frame only. The table has approximately 110,000 clones, roughly 87% seen once. Sample: peripheral blood, taken 28 days after the second AZD1222 dose. All receptors come from an adult who received the AZD1222 COVID-19 vaccine.

The rearrangement uses TRBV5-1 and TRBJ2-7; D gene uncertain. The V end was cut by 5 bases, the J end by 5 bases, with 11 bases between. Germline CDR1 SGHRS, CDR2 YFSETQ. This CDR3 contains 12 residues. CDR3 in amino acids: CASRDPVDEQYF. In DNA form, the CDR3 reads TGCGCCAGCAGGGATCCCGTGGACGAGCAGTACTTC.

V usage is TRBV7-9 and J usage is TRBJ1-2; the match to TRBD1 covers 10 bases. Germline CDR1 and CDR2: SEHNR and FQNEAQ (reference sequence). The CDR3 has 16 amino acids. Trimming cost V 7 bases and J 6 bases; bases outside gene matches: 14. This chain's CDR3 is CASIESRDRGLDGYTF. DNA of the CDR3: TGTGCCAGCATCGAGTCCCGGGACAGGGGTTTGGATGGCTACACCTTC.

This clone was seen just once. This chain uses TRBV2 with TRBJ2-1; TRBD2 agrees at 12 bases. The CDR3 length is 15 residues. The ends lost 6 bases at V and 3 bases at J; junction bases unmatched: 3. Germline lookup yields CDR1 SNHLY and CDR2 FYNNEI. In DNA, the CDR3 is TGTGCCAGCAGCTGGGGACTAGCGGGCTACAATGAGCAGTTCTTC. Protein sequence: CASSWGLAGYNEQFF.

The rearrangement joins TRBV5-4 to TRBJ1-1, with a tentative D call TRBD1 (6 bases). The length of the CDR3 is 15 residues. The germline CDR1 and CDR2 sequences are SGHNT and YYREEE (reference sequence). The ends were cut back, 4 bases at V and 5 bases at J, with 18 bases in the middle. CDR3 in DNA: TGTGCCAGCAGCCGGACAGTCGGGTTGGGTACTGAAGCTTTCTTT. Encoded protein: CASSRTVGLGTEAFF.

V gene TRBV6-2 or TRBV6-3 combines with J gene TRBJ2-7, with TRBD2 identical over 13 bases. Germline V gene data show CDR1 as MNHEY and CDR2 as SVGEGT. The V segment lost 6 bases and the J segment 7 bases; nucleotides outside the gene matches: 12. This CDR3 comprises 16 residues. The CDR3 DNA is TGTGCCAGCAGCCTTTCCGGACTAGCGGGAGCAGGAGAGCAGTACTTC. This sequence encodes CASSLSGLAGAGEQYF.

V is TRBV7-2 and J is TRBJ1-3; 9 nucleotides agree with TRBD1. This CDR3 comprises 14 residues. Germline values: CDR1 SGHTA, CDR2 FQGNSA. J gave up 4 bases and V 5 bases, and 3 bases lay outside the gene matches. CDR3 sequence reads: CASSPQGAGNTIYF. The CDR3 DNA reads as TGTGCCAGCAGCCCACAGGGGGCCGGAAACACCATATATTTT.

The rearrangement joins TRBV11-2 to TRBJ1-1; TRBD1 matches 8 bases. Germline trimming cut 4 bases from V and 10 bases from J; bases unmatched to any gene: 11. The length of the CDR3 is 14 residues. Germline CDR1 reads SGHAT; CDR2 reads FQNNGV. The CDR3: CASSSAGQGRGAFF. CDR3 nucleotides: TGTGCCAGCAGCTCCGCTGGACAGGGTCGGGGAGCTTTCTTT.

The chain recombines TRBV7-3 with TRBJ2-3; 13 nucleotides align to TRBD2. CDR1 is SGHTA, CDR2 FQGTGA, per germline. The CDR3 totals 15 residues. Unmatched junction bases numbered 2, after V lost 4 bases and J lost 4 bases. This CDR3 reads CASSSGLAGADTQYF. CDR3 DNA sequence: TGTGCCAGCAGCTCCGGACTAGCGGGAGCAGATACGCAGTATTTT.

V and J are TRBV7-2 and TRBJ2-2; perhaps TRBD1 as D (6 bases). Germline lookup yields CDR1 SGHTA and CDR2 FQGNSA. The V end lost 5 bases, the J end lost 1 base, and 11 bases lay between the germline ends. This CDR3 has 15 residues. CDR3 residues: CASSARQENTGELFF. The CDR3 nucleotides are TGTGCCAGCAGCGCAAGACAGGAGAACACCGGGGAGCTGTTTTTT.

The chain couples TRBV3-1 (or the pseudogene TRBV3-2) to TRBJ1-1; no definite D call. V was clipped by 3 bases and J by 1 base, with 6 bases between them. CDR3 length equals 13 residues. Germline V gene sequence: CDR1 LGHDT, CDR2 YNNKEL (reference sequence). CDR3 protein: CASSHPQNTEAFF. CDR3 coding DNA: TGTGCCAGCAGCCATCCCCAGAACACTGAAGCTTTCTTT.

V usage is TRBV6-1 and J usage is TRBJ1-5; tentative D call: TRBD1 (5 bases). The CDR3 consists of 17 residues. From germline, CDR1 is MNHNS and CDR2 SASEGT. Trimming left V 2 bases short and J 1 base short, with 15 bases between. The CDR3 nucleotides read TGTGCCAGCAGTGAACGGCAGGGATGGGGGAGCAATCAGCCCCAGCATTTT. Protein sequence: CASSERQGWGSNQPQHF.

The V call is TRBV13, the J call TRBJ2-3; D not certain. This CDR3 comprises 13 residues. Germline V CDR1 and CDR2: PRHDT, FYEKMQ (reference sequence). V shed 1 base and J shed 1 base, with 3 bases lying between them. The CDR3 here is CASSLVGTDTQYF. The DNA for the CDR3 is TGTGCCAGCAGCTTAGTAGGCACAGATACGCAGTATTTT.

The chain is built from TRBV18 and TRBJ1-2; a possible D gene is TRBD1 (5 bases). CDR1 is KGHSH, CDR2 LQKENI, per germline. V was clipped by 6 bases and J by 4 bases, with 15 bases between them. This CDR3 is 14 amino acids long. The CDR3: CASSLSEGRYGYTF. The CDR3 DNA follows: TGTGCCAGCTCCCTTTCCGAGGGGCGCTATGGCTACACCTTC.